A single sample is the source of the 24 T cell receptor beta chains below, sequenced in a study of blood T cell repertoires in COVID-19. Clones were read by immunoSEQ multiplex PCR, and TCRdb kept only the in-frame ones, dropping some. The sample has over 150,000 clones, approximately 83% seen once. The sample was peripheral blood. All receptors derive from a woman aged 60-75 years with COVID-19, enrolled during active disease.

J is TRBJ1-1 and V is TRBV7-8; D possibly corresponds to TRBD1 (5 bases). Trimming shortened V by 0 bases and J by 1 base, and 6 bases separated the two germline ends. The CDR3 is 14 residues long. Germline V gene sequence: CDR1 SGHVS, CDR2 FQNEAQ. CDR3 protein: CASSLAGANTEAFF. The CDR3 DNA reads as TGTGCCAGCAGCTTAGCTGGGGCGAACACTGAAGCTTTCTTT.

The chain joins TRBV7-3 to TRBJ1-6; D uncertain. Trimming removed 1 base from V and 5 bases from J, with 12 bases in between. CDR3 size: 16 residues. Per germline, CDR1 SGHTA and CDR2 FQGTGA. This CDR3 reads CASSLSGRIHNSPLHF. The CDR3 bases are TGTGCCAGCAGCTTAAGTGGCAGGATCCATAATTCACCCCTCCACTTT.

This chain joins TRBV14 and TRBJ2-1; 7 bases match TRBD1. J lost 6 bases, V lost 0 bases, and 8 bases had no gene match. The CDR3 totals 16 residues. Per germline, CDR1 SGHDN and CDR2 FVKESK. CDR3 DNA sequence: TGTGCCAGCAGCCAAGATTTTACAGGGGAGCGCAATGAGCAGTTCTTC. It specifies CASSQDFTGERNEQFF.

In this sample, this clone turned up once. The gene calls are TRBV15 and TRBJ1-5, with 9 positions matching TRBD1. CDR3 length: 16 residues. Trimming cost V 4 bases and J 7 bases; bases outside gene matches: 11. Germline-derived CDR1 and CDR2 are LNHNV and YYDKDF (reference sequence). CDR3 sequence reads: CATSTRPGQGRQPQHF. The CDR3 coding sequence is TGTGCCACCAGCACTCGACCGGGACAGGGTCGCCAGCCCCAGCATTTT. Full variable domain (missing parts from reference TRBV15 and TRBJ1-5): DAMVIQNPRYQVTQFGKPVTLSCSQTLNHNVMYWYQQKSSQAPKLLFHYYDKDFNNEADTPDNFQSRRPNTSFCFLDIRSPGLGDTAMYLCATSTRPGQGRQPQHFGDGTRLSIL.

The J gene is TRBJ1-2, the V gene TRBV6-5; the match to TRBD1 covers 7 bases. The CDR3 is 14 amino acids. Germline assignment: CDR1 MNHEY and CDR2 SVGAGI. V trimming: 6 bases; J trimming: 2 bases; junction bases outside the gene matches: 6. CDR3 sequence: CASRGDSGNYGYTF. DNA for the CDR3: TGTGCCAGCAGAGGGGACAGTGGAAACTATGGCTACACCTTC.

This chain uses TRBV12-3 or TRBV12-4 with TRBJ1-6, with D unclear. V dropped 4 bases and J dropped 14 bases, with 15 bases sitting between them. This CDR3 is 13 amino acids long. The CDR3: CASSSFDTGALHF. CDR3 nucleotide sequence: TGTGCCAGCAGTTCCTTCGATACCGGGGCCCTCCACTTT.

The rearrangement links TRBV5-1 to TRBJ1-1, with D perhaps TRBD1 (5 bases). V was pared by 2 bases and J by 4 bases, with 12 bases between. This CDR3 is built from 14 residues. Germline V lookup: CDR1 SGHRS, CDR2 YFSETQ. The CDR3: CASSLIPGSTEAFF. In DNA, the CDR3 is TGCGCCAGCAGCTTAATTCCAGGGTCCACTGAAGCTTTCTTT.

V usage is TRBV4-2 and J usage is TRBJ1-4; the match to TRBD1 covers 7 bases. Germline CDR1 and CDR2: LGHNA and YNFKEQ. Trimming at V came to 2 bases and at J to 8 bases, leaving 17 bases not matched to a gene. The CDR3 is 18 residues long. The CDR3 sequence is CASSQLVSAETGKEKLFF. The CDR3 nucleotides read TGTGCCAGCAGCCAACTCGTGTCGGCGGAGACAGGGAAGGAAAAACTGTTTTTT.

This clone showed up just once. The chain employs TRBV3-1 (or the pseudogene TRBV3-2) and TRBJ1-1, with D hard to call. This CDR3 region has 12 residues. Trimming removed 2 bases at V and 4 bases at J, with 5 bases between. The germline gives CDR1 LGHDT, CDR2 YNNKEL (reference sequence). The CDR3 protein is CASSQRGTEAFF. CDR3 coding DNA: TGTGCCAGCAGCCAACGAGGCACTGAAGCTTTCTTT.

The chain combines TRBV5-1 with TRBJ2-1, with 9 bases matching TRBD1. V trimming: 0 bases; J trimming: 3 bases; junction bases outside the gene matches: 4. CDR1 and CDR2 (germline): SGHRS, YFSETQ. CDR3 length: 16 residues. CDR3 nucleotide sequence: TGCGCCAGCAGCTTGGGGGCGGGACAGGGCTACAATGAGCAGTTCTTC. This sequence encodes CASSLGAGQGYNEQFF.

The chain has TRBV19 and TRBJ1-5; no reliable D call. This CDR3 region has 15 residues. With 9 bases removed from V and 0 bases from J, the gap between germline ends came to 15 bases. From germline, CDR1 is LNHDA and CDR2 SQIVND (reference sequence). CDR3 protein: CASQRTGGSNQPQHF. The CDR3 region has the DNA TGTGCCAGCCAGAGAACGGGAGGTAGCAATCAGCCCCAGCATTTT.

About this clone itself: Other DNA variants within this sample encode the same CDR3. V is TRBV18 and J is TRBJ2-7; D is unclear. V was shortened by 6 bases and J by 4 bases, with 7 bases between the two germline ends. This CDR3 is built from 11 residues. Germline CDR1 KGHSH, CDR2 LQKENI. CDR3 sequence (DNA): TGTGCCAGCTCGCCGGAGTACGAGCAGTACTTC. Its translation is CASSPEYEQYF.

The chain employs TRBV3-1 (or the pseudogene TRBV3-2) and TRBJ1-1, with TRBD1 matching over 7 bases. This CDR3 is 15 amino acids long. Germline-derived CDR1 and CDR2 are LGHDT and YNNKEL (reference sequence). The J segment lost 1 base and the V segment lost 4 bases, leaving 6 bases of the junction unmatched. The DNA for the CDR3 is TGTGCCAGCAGCCGGGGGGACAGACGGAACACTGAAGCTTTCTTT. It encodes CASSRGDRRNTEAFF.

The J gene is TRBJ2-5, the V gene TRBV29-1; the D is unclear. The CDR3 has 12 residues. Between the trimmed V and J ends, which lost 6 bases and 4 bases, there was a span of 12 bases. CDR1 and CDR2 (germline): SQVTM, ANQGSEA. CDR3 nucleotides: TGCAGCGTGCGAAAAGGCGGAGAGACCCAGTACTTC. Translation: CSVRKGGETQYF.

For the CDR3, the DNA is TGTGCCAGCAGTTTATTGATTGGTGGGACAGGGTATGGCTACACCTTC. This gives the protein CASSLLIGGTGYGYTF. V usage is TRBV27 and J usage is TRBJ1-2; 9 bases agree with TRBD1. The germline CDR1 and CDR2 sequences are MNHEY and SMNVEV (reference sequence). This CDR3 has 16 residues. V shed 1 base and J 5 bases; nucleotides not matched to a gene: 8.

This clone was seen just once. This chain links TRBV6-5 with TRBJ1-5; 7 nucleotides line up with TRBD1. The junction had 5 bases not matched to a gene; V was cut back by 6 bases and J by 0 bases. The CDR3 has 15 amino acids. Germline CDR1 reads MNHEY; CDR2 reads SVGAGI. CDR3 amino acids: CASRLTGISNQPQHF. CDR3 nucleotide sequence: TGTGCCAGCAGGCTGACAGGGATTAGCAATCAGCCCCAGCATTTT.

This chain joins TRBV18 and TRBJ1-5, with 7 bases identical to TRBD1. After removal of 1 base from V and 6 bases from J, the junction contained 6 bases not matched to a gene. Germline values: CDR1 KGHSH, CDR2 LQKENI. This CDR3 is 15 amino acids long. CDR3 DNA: TGTGCCAGCTCACCACAGGGGGCGCCTGGTCAGCCCCAGCATTTT. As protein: CASSPQGAPGQPQHF.

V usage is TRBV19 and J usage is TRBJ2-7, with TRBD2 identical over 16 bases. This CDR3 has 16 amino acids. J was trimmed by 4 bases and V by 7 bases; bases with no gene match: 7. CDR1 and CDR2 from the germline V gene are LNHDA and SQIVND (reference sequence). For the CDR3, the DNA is TGTGCCAGTACCACGTCGGGACTAGCGGGAGGGTACGAGCAGTACTTC. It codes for CASTTSGLAGGYEQYF.

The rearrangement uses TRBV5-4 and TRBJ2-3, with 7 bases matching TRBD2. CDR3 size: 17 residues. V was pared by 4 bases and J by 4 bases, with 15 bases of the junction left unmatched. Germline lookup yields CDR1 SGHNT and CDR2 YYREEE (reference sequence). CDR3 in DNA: TGTGCCAGCAGCCCGACGACTAGCAACGCGGGGGCAGATACGCAGTATTTT. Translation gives CASSPTTSNAGADTQYF. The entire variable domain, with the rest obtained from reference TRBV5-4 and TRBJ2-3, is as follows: ETGVTQSPTHLIKTRGQQVTLRCSSQSGHNTVSWYQQALGQGPQFIFQYYREEENGRGNFPPRFSGLQFPNYSSELNVNALELDDSALYLCASSPTTSNAGADTQYFGPGTRLTVL.

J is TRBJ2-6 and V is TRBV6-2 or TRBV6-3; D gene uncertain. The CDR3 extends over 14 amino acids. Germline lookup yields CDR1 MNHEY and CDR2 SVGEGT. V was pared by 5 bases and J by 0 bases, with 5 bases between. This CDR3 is CASSTYSGANVLTF. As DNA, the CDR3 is TGTGCCAGCAGTACATACTCTGGGGCCAACGTCCTGACTTTC.

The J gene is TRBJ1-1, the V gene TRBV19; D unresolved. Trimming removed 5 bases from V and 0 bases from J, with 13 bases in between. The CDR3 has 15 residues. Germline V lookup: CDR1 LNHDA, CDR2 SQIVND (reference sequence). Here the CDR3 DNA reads TGTGCCAGTAGTTTGGAGTTCCGCATGAACACTGAAGCTTTCTTT. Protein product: CASSLEFRMNTEAFF.

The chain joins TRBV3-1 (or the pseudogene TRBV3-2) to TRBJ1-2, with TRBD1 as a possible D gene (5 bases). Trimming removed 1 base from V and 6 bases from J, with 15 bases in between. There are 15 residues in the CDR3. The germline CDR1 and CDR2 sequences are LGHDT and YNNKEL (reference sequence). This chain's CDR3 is CASSQAAQGRNGYTF. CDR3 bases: TGTGCCAGCAGCCAAGCAGCTCAGGGAAGGAATGGCTACACCTTC.

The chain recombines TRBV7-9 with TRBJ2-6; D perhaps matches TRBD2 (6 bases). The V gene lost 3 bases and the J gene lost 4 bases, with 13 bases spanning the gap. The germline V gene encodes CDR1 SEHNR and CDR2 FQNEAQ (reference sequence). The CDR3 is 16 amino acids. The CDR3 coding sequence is TGTGCCAGCAGCTTCCTTGCGGGGACCGGGGCCAACGTCCTGACTTTC. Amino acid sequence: CASSFLAGTGANVLTF.

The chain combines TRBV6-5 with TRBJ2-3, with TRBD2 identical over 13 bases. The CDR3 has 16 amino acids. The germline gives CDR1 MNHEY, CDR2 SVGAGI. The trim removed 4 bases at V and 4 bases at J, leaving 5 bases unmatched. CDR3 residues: CASSSRTSGSADTQYF. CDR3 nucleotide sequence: TGTGCCAGCAGTTCACGGACTAGCGGGAGTGCAGATACGCAGTATTTT.